The present T cell receptor beta chain was sequenced within a study of graft-versus-host responses after intestinal transplantation (TCRdb year 2021). About the study as a whole: The transplants that recipients got were multivisceral, liver-intestinal, or isolated intestinal. Graft-versus-host and host-versus-graft alloreactive T cell clones were tracked in the graft, circulation and bone marrow after intestinal transplantation using bulk TCR-beta CDR3 sequencing. Alloreactive clones were identified by sequencing pre-transplant mixed lymphocyte reaction products and comparing them with unstimulated pre-transplant donor and recipient T cells. Rather than being sequenced by the commercial service, samples from a few later patients were sequenced in-house on an Illumina MiSeq and processed with MiXCR. Donor T cell macrochimerism was defined as a peak of at least 4% donor T cells among recipient peripheral blood mononuclear cells. Every recipient was given anti-thymocyte globulin induction, followed by 3 to 4 years of maintenance tacrolimus and steroids. The cohort enrolled roughly 25 intestinal transplant recipients including one retransplant, and a few patients lacking pretransplant specimens were excluded.

Results and caveats for the whole study, not just this receptor: GvH clones were found in recipient bone marrow, and some of the GvH clones appeared earlier in ileal mucosa or blood, which is consistent with an intestinal mucosal origin. Early after transplant, declines in HvG clones were associated with peak levels of circulating GvH clones. The relatively low number and heterogeneity of intestinal transplant patients limited the conclusions. High GvH to HvG T cell clonal ratios were observed in the allografts of patients with donor T cell macrochimerism.

Library preparation employed the immunoSEQ multiplex PCR assay. For most patients, genomic DNA was isolated with the Qiagen DNeasy Blood and Tissue Kit and sent frozen to Adaptive Biotechnologies for TCR sequencing. High-throughput TCR-beta CDR3 sequencing of genomic DNA from most patients was performed by Adaptive Biotechnologies. On the authors' methods: Adaptive's ImmunoSEQ software was the source of the TCR sequencing data for 18 patients, while a few other patients were processed with MiXCR and VDJtools. CD4 versus CD8 sorting errors were corrected by removing sequences found in both subsets at a frequency ratio below 5:1. CDR3 nucleotide sequences shared by donor and recipient were removed because the origin of these sequences could not be assigned. To count as alloreactive, a clone needed at least 2-fold expansion over unstimulated cells and a minimum CFSE-low frequency of 0.002% (template counts) or 0.001% (read counts). Clones detected in sequenced pre-transplant spleen, lymph node, or MLR CFSE-low populations of the donor or recipient were defined as mappable. The cumulative frequency of alloreactive clones was calculated as a percentage of all sequences, weighted by copy number. TCRdb retrieved this table from immuneACCESS and kept in-frame rearrangements only. Not all clones are present; in checked studies, unresolved V genes account for under half, and no reason is known for the remainder. Clone size and the V and J calls come from that table; the DNA yielded D and trimming. The sample includes some 76,000 clones, with roughly 87% observed a single time. Together, the top ten hold 7.5% to 8.5% of the sample.

Trimming at the junction amounts to 5 bases on V and 2 bases on J, and the germline ends lie 10 bases apart. There are 13 amino acids in the CDR3, from cysteine to phenylalanine inclusive. The sequence is cut down to CDR3 DNA, 39 bases in frame from base 1. Looking up the germline V gene (reference sequence) yields CDR1 SGHKS and CDR2 YYEKEE. In the case of this clone: The target of this receptor is not known. The sample holds no much larger clone one base away, and base qualities are not on file.

Taken with the paper, the label for time point translates to: cells obtained before transplantation from donor or recipient. CD3+CD4+ and CD3+CD8+ populations were FACS-sorted from unstimulated pre-transplant donor and recipient cells taken from spleen or lymph nodes. This chain joins TRBV5-5 to TRBJ1-2; a tentative D match to TRBD1 spans 5 bases. The sequence was obtained from a human donor who was the organ donor for an intestinal transplant. This sample comprised unstimulated CD8+ T cells sorted from spleen or lymph node cells, obtained before transplant. At the DNA level, the sequence is TGTGCCAGCAGGTCGCCAGGGAACTATGGCTACACCTTC. The translation is CASRSPGNYGYTF.